The 16 T cell receptor beta chains listed next were all sequenced from one sample in a study of CD8 T cells in ankylosing spondylitis. TCRdb redid the calling of the 5' RACE reads with MiXCR, one entry per CDR3 protein. The sample carries 150,000 to 200,000 distinct CDR3 sequences, roughly 13% recorded once. The source material was blood, either unsorted or a sorted T cell fraction (not recorded which). Receptors were obtained from a female donor with ankylosing spondylitis or in good health (not recorded which).

This chain uses TRBV10-3 with TRBJ2-7, with 13 positions matching TRBD2. Per germline, CDR1 ENHRY and CDR2 SYGVKD. The junction had 11 bases not matched to a gene; V was cut back by 3 bases and J by 0 bases. The CDR3 runs to 19 residues. DNA of the CDR3: TGTGCCATCAGTGACCCCAGGACTAGCGGGAGTAAGAGCTCCTACGAGCAGTACTTC. The encoded protein is CAISDPRTSGSKSSYEQYF.

Notes on this clonotype: Possible read error: a much larger clone is one base away. The V and J genes are TRBV7-9 and TRBJ2-6, with a tentative D call TRBD2 (5 bases). CDR1 is SEHNR and CDR2 is FQNEAQ in the germline V gene (reference sequence). The CDR3 contains 13 residues. The CDR3 bases are TGTGCCAGCAGTGTTAGCGAGGCCAACGTCCCGACTTTC. It yields the protein CASSVSEANVPTF.

The chain employs TRBV28 and TRBJ2-7; D may be TRBD1 or TRBD2 (5 bases each). Germline V gene lookup returns CDR1 MDHEN and CDR2 SYDVKM. The V end was cut by 11 bases, the J end by 3 bases, with 17 bases between. The CDR3 totals 13 residues. This CDR3 is CASLGDRFYEQYF. The CDR3, as DNA: TGTGCCTCTTTGGGGGACCGCTTCTACGAGCAGTACTTC.

The J gene is TRBJ1-1, the V gene TRBV5-1, with a weak D call TRBD1 (5 bases). The CDR3 is 16 amino acids. CDR1 is SGHRS and CDR2 is YFSETQ in the germline V gene. V was shortened by 0 bases and J by 4 bases, with 16 bases between the two germline ends. Written as DNA, the CDR3 is TGCGCCAGCAGCTTGGCTCACGAGGGGTGGGCCACTGAAGCTTTCTTT. Translation gives CASSLAHEGWATEAFF.

The sample holds a few counts of this clonotype. The chain links TRBV7-3 to TRBJ2-2; D uncertain. Trimming cost V 7 bases and J 6 bases, with 12 bases left between them. Germline assignment: CDR1 SGHTA and CDR2 FQGTGA. The CDR3 extends over 13 amino acids. CDR3 coding DNA: TGTGCCAGCACCAACATCGGGTCCGGGGAGCTGTTTTTT. Its protein is CASTNIGSGELFF.

This clonotype was detected a few times. J is TRBJ1-5 and V is TRBV6-1, with 9 bases identical to TRBD1. Germline assignment: CDR1 MNHNS and CDR2 SASEGT. The CDR3 covers 15 residues. V gave up 5 bases and J gave up 4 bases; unmatched junction bases: 6. CDR3 loop: CASSPGTGMNQPQHF. The CDR3, as DNA: TGTGCCAGCAGTCCCGGGACAGGGATGAATCAGCCCCAGCATTTT.

Details on this clonotype: A read error may explain this, as a much larger clone is one base away. This chain's CDR3 is CASSLPGITGKLFF. CDR3 bases: TGTGCCAGCAGCTTACCTGGAATCACCGGGAAGCTGTTTTTT. This chain joins TRBV7-9 and TRBJ2-2, with D possibly TRBD2 on 5 matching bases. The CDR3 is 14 amino acids. Looked up from germline, CDR1 is SEHNR and CDR2 is FQNEAQ (reference sequence).

This clonotype has a count of ten or more. The chain uses TRBV3-1 and TRBJ1-5; D remains unclear. The germline V gene encodes CDR1 LGHDT and CDR2 YNNKEL (reference sequence). V was shortened by 1 base and J by 7 bases, with 8 bases between the two germline ends. This CDR3 comprises 13 residues. The CDR3 region is CASSQGGGQPQHF. CDR3 sequence (DNA): TGTGCCAGCAGCCAAGGGGGAGGACAGCCCCAGCATTTT. Supplemented by reference TRBV3-1 and TRBJ1-5, the full variable domain reads DTAVSQTPKYLVTQMGNDKSIKCEQNLGHDTMYWYKQDSKKFLKIMFSYNNKELIINETVPNRFSPKSPDKAHLNLHINSLELGDSAVYFCASSQGGGQPQHFGDGTRLSIL.

V usage is TRBV12-3 or TRBV12-4 and J usage is TRBJ2-3, with unresolved D. The ends were cut back, 2 bases at V and 1 base at J, with 10 bases in the middle. The CDR3 consists of 15 residues. CDR3 loop: CASSLLFVGTDTQYF. CDR3 nucleotide sequence: TGTGCCAGCAGTTTACTGTTCGTGGGCACAGATACGCAGTATTTT.

The chain is built from TRBV28 and TRBJ2-6; D uncertain. V lost 5 bases and J lost 0, with 8 bases in between. The CDR3 has 15 amino acids. Germline CDR1 and CDR2: MDHEN and SYDVKM. Here the CDR3 reads CASSAPASGANVLTF. For the CDR3, the DNA is TGTGCCAGCAGTGCCCCGGCCTCTGGGGCCAACGTCCTGACTTTC.

This clonotype has a handful of counts. The chain combines TRBV20-1 with TRBJ2-1; D may be TRBD1 or TRBD2 (5 bases each). V dropped 3 bases and J dropped 8 bases, with 17 bases sitting between them. Germline V gene sequence: CDR1 DFQATT, CDR2 SNEGSKA (reference sequence). This CDR3 is 14 amino acids long. CDR3 in DNA: TGCAGTGCTAGCCGGGACCAGCAGGACGATGAGCAGTTCTTC. The encoded protein is CSASRDQQDDEQFF.

This clonotype was seen repeatedly, ten times or more. The chain combines TRBV7-2 with TRBJ2-7; 8 bases line up with TRBD1. Germline assignment: CDR1 SGHTA and CDR2 FQGNSA. V gave up 4 bases and J gave up 3 bases; unmatched junction bases: 5. CDR3 length: 14 residues. The CDR3 reads CASSSGGQVYEQYF. As DNA, the CDR3 is TGTGCCAGCAGCTCCGGGGGACAGGTCTACGAGCAGTACTTC.

This clonotype was seen at least ten times. V gene TRBV19 combines with J gene TRBJ2-1; 8 bases align to TRBD2. V gave up 6 bases and J gave up 6 bases; unmatched junction bases: 7. There are 14 residues in the CDR3. The germline CDR1 and CDR2 sequences are LNHDA and SQIVND (reference sequence). This CDR3 reads CASRPIAGSNEQFF. The CDR3 nucleotides are TGTGCCAGTAGGCCAATAGCGGGGAGCAATGAGCAGTTCTTC.

This clonotype was counted ten times or more. The J gene is TRBJ2-7, the V gene TRBV7-2; D may correspond to TRBD1 or TRBD2 (6 bases each). V dropped 1 base and J dropped 4 bases, with 14 bases sitting between them. Germline assignment: CDR1 SGHTA and CDR2 FQGNSA. The CDR3 has 15 amino acids. Here the CDR3 DNA reads TGTGCCAGCAGCTTAGACGGGGGCGGTCCATACGAGCAGTACTTC. Translating gives CASSLDGGGPYEQYF.

This clonotype has only a few counts. V is TRBV3-1 and J is TRBJ2-1; D gene uncertain. Germline CDR1 and CDR2: LGHDT and YNNKEL (reference sequence). V was cut by 2 bases and J by 15 bases, with 17 bases left in between. This CDR3 is built from 13 residues. CDR3 protein: CASSQIGPRPRFF. The DNA of the CDR3 is TGTGCCAGCAGCCAAATAGGACCCCGCCCTAGGTTCTTC.

The gene calls are TRBV7-2 and TRBJ2-7; D is perhaps TRBD1 (5 bases). The CDR3 loop spans 14 amino acids. Trimming stripped 3 bases from V and 1 base from J, with 10 bases between. Looked up from germline, CDR1 is SGHTA and CDR2 is FQGNSA. The CDR3 region has the DNA TGTGCCAGCAGCTTCGGCAGGGCATCCTACGAGCAGTACTTC. It yields the protein CASSFGRASYEQYF.